This T cell receptor beta chain was sequenced during a study of T cells in Graves' hyperthyroidism and ophthalmopathy. The CDR3 regions of TCR beta were amplified from RNA transcripts. HTBI primers were the set used in a first-round RT-PCR of the TCR CDR3. TCRdb re-called the multiplex PCR reads through MiXCR, storing one row per CDR3 protein. The profile shows roughly 500,000 distinct CDR3 sequences, 40% to 50% of them singletons. This clonotype has a count of ten or more. The target antigen is unknown. Regarding the study as a whole: The model made its ophthalmopathy prediction, and onset followed a median approximately 7 months later. Stable hyperthyroidism and ophthalmopathy were separated using 13 V-J signatures. Blood held most thyroid clonotypes expanded above 0.001 frequency.

The diagnoses drew upon clinical symptoms, serum thyroxine and TRAb, thyroid ultrasound and orbital computed tomography. V was trimmed by 3 bases and J by 4 bases, leaving 24 bases between them. The V gene's germline CDR1 is SGHDN and CDR2 FVKESK. This CDR3 region has 18 residues. Sequencing input: peripheral blood or thyroid tissue (not recorded which). The V call is TRBV14, the J call TRBJ1-2; tentatively, D is TRBD1 (6 bases). The origin of this receptor is an adult woman with Graves' disease, either hyperthyroidism or ophthalmopathy (not recorded which). CDR3 nucleotides: TGTGCCAGCAGCCAGGTCCGGGACAACCACAGAAAACGCTATGGCTACACCTTC. This codes for CASSQVRDNHRKRYGYTF.